The TCR beta chain under discussion was sequenced for a study of blood T cell repertoires in COVID-19. Generated by immunoSEQ multiplex PCR, the TCRdb table keeps only in-frame clones and is missing some. The sample shows 80,000 or so clones, 81% of them seen only once. In germline, CDR1 is SGDLS, CDR2 YYNGEE. The CDR3 is 13 amino acids. Losses at the gene ends were 2 bases for V and 9 bases for J; bases not matched to a gene: 5. This TCR was recovered from a man older than 75 with acute or convalescent COVID-19. The chain uses TRBV9 and TRBJ1-5; 7 bases agree with TRBD1. Sequenced material: peripheral blood. The CDR3 DNA reads TGTGCCAGCAGCGTGACAGGGTCCCCGCCCCAGCATTTT. Its translation: CASSVTGSPPQHF.